These T cell receptor beta chains were read from a single sample in a study of cytomegalovirus exposure and HLA in healthy donors. Repertoires were generated with immunoSEQ multiplex PCR, while TCRdb's copy carries only in-frame clones and drops some. The table includes under 250,000 clones, around 79% detected once. The source material was PBMCs. The receptors were gathered from a woman in her twenties or thirties in good health and CMV-seropositive. The CDR3 runs from the conserved cysteine through the conserved F or W. Fields, in order: J gene, V gene, CDR3 protein.

j_call: TRBJ2-7
v_call: TRBV10-3
cdr3_aa: CAISGGSSGGLAGEQYF

j_call: TRBJ1-2
v_call: TRBV27
cdr3_aa: CASRPLGAVGGYTF

j_call: TRBJ2-7
v_call: TRBV9
cdr3_aa: CASSQEEGLGYEQYF

j_call: TRBJ2-7
v_call: TRBV7-9
cdr3_aa: CASSLAGGQGNPYEQYF

j_call: TRBJ2-1
v_call: TRBV10-1
cdr3_aa: CASSESSSGVLSSYNEQFF

j_call: TRBJ1-2
v_call: TRBV5-4
cdr3_aa: CASSLEGTAYGYTF

j_call: TRBJ2-3
v_call: TRBV29-1
cdr3_aa: CSVFAGDTQYF

j_call: TRBJ1-1
v_call: TRBV7-8
cdr3_aa: CASSFHMGLNTEAFF

j_call: TRBJ1-2
v_call: TRBV5-4
cdr3_aa: CASSSPGLAKDGYTF

j_call: TRBJ2-7
v_call: TRBV4-3
cdr3_aa: CASSQDLGLAGRSYEQYF

j_call: TRBJ1-5
v_call: TRBV19
cdr3_aa: CASSIPQTGFVNQPQHF

j_call: TRBJ2-3
v_call: TRBV19
cdr3_aa: CASSILGATDTQYF

j_call: TRBJ2-1
v_call: TRBV11-3
cdr3_aa: CASSYGTLNEQFF

j_call: TRBJ1-1
v_call: TRBV7-9
cdr3_aa: CASSLGQVEAFF

j_call: TRBJ2-5
v_call: TRBV11-3
cdr3_aa: CASSQRDRQETQYF

j_call: TRBJ2-5
v_call: TRBV10-3
cdr3_aa: CAISGAGWQETQYF

j_call: TRBJ2-5
v_call: TRBV9
cdr3_aa: CASSSMGTRGETQYF

j_call: TRBJ1-1
v_call: TRBV7-6
cdr3_aa: CASSPHGPQNTEAFF

j_call: TRBJ2-1
v_call: TRBV5-1
cdr3_aa: CASTSGRANNEQLF

j_call: TRBJ2-7
v_call: TRBV10-3
cdr3_aa: CATGQGDEQYF

j_call: TRBJ1-2
v_call: TRBV5-1
cdr3_aa: CASSLAGQGGYGYTF

j_call: TRBJ2-7
v_call: TRBV6-1
cdr3_aa: CASSEAGQGIEQYF

j_call: TRBJ2-5
v_call: TRBV29-1
cdr3_aa: CSVDLLETQYF

j_call: TRBJ2-2
v_call: TRBV12-5
cdr3_aa: CASGIQAVNTGELFF

j_call: TRBJ2-1
v_call: TRBV9
cdr3_aa: CASSVEAGGSYNEQFF

j_call: TRBJ1-4
v_call: TRBV27
cdr3_aa: CASRNRGLEEKLFF

j_call: TRBJ2-5
v_call: TRBV7-2
cdr3_aa: CASSSQPAGGLQETQYF

j_call: TRBJ2-7
v_call: TRBV6-1
cdr3_aa: CASSEYSYEQYF

j_call: TRBJ1-1
v_call: TRBV7-8
cdr3_aa: CASSDLVPGITEAFF

j_call: TRBJ2-3
v_call: TRBV6-1
cdr3_aa: CASSRSGATTDTQYF

j_call: TRBJ2-6
v_call: TRBV6-1
cdr3_aa: CASSVLTGTARSGANVLTF

j_call: TRBJ2-7
v_call: TRBV19
cdr3_aa: CASSPRGGSSYEQYF

j_call: TRBJ2-1
v_call: TRBV13
cdr3_aa: CASSLAGGDQDEQFF

j_call: TRBJ1-4
v_call: TRBV5-6
cdr3_aa: CASSLANLEKLFF

j_call: TRBJ2-3
v_call: TRBV10-2
cdr3_aa: CASSGYSGGGTDTQYF

j_call: TRBJ1-2
v_call: TRBV5-4
cdr3_aa: CASSLVGRADYGYTF

j_call: TRBJ2-5
v_call: TRBV12-5
cdr3_aa: CASGFGRLAGQETQYF

j_call: TRBJ1-1
v_call: TRBV27
cdr3_aa: CASSLLRTGVGDTEAFF

j_call: TRBJ2-3
v_call: TRBV9
cdr3_aa: CASSGQQGLDTQYF

j_call: TRBJ1-6
v_call: TRBV7-9
cdr3_aa: CASSAGSYSPLHF

j_call: TRBJ2-3
v_call: TRBV19
cdr3_aa: CASRTSGRSGTDTQYF

j_call: TRBJ2-2
v_call: TRBV5-1
cdr3_aa: CASSPDRVGNTGELFF

j_call: TRBJ1-4
v_call: TRBV5-1
cdr3_aa: CASSRGGAGEKLFF

j_call: TRBJ2-3
v_call: TRBV6-4
cdr3_aa: CASSVLGGATDTQYF

j_call: TRBJ2-3
v_call: TRBV5-4
cdr3_aa: CASSSGYHTDTQYF

j_call: TRBJ2-5
v_call: TRBV2
cdr3_aa: CASTGNNQETQYF

j_call: TRBJ2-3
v_call: TRBV19
cdr3_aa: CASSIAGGPLGTDTQYF

j_call: TRBJ1-3
v_call: TRBV2
cdr3_aa: CASSPDGGSSGNTIYF

j_call: TRBJ2-7
v_call: TRBV9
cdr3_aa: CASSPRTGGGYEQYF

j_call: TRBJ2-1
v_call: TRBV5-6
cdr3_aa: CASSLRDRGPGNEQFF

j_call: TRBJ2-1
v_call: TRBV6-1
cdr3_aa: CASSSIRGPPGLQFF

j_call: TRBJ2-5
v_call: TRBV4-1
cdr3_aa: CASSRGHSGGQETQYF

j_call: TRBJ2-1
v_call: TRBV2
cdr3_aa: CASSDQKDGVLRGYNEQFF

j_call: TRBJ2-3
v_call: TRBV6-6
cdr3_aa: CASSYLQGTDTQYF

j_call: TRBJ2-1
v_call: TRBV30
cdr3_aa: CAWLSGPSYNEQFF